These T cell receptor beta chains were read from a single sample in a study of blood T cells in healthy people across ages. TCRdb independently ran MiXCR on the 5' RACE reads; one entry per CDR3 protein. Here the sample spans 650,000 to 800,000 distinct CDR3 sequences, under 45% being singletons. Sequenced input: blood. The receptors shown here come from a man aged 55 to 70 in good health. Both conserved end residues are part of each CDR3. A D gene is named only where the DNA matches it firmly. Clone size is shown for a subset of rows, as once, few, many or a class of expanded clone.

>TRBD1|TRBV4-3|few|TRBJ2-3
TGCGCCAGCAGCCCCCGGGACAGGGGGTATCTTAGCACAGATACGCAGTATTTT
CASSPRDRGYLSTDTQYF
>-|TRBV7-3|-|TRBJ2-3
TGTGCCAGCAGGGATCCCAGTTTAGGGTTGCTCGGCGCAGATATGCAGTATTTT
CASRDPSLGLLGADMQYF
>TRBD2|TRBV7-2|-|TRBJ2-1
TGTGCCAGCAGCTTAGTGCTGCGGCGGGGGGGTAACAATGAGCAGTTCTTC
CASSLVLRRGGNNEQFF
>-|TRBV7-2|many|TRBJ2-5
TGTGCCAGCAGCCCGCAACAAAGGACAGAGACCCAGTACTTC
CASSPQQRTETQYF
>-|TRBV28|many|TRBJ2-1
TGTGCCAGCAGTTTACGCGGGGTCACCTACAATGAGCAGTTCTTC
CASSLRGVTYNEQFF
>-|TRBV30|few|TRBJ1-2
TGTGCCTGGAGTGAGGGCGGCACTAACTATGGCTACACCTTC
CAWSEGGTNYGYTF
>TRBD1|TRBV25-1|-|TRBJ1-6
TGTGTCAGCAGTGAGATAGACAGGGCGTCACCCCTCCACTTT
CVSSEIDRASPLHF
>TRBD2|TRBV27|-|TRBJ2-7
TGTGCCAGCAGACTAGCGGGGGAGTACAATGAGCAGTACTTC
CASRLAGEYNEQYF
>-|TRBV5-1|-|TRBJ2-7
TGCGCCAGCAGCTTCTCTGACGGGAACGACGAGCAGTACTTC
CASSFSDGNDEQYF
>TRBD1|TRBV7-9|-|TRBJ2-7
TGTGCCAGCAGCGAGGGACGGCAGGGGGCCTACGAGCAGTACTTC
CASSEGRQGAYEQYF
>-|TRBV5-1|-|TRBJ2-1
TGCGCCAGCAGCTTGGTTGCGGAGAGCTACAATGAGCAGTTCTTC
CASSLVAESYNEQFF
>-|TRBV28|-|TRBJ1-1
TGTACCAGCAGTCCCGGCTCGGACAGGAACACTGAAGCTTTCTTT
CTSSPGSDRNTEAFF
>-|TRBV5-8|-|TRBJ2-6
TGTGCCAGCAGCCATGGGCCGGGGATACGAGCCTCTGGGGTCAACGTCCTGACTTTC
CASSHGPGIRASGVNVLTF
>TRBD2|TRBV2|-|TRBJ2-1
TGTGCCAGCAGGGTAACGGGACTAGCGGTCCATGAGCAGTTCTTC
CASRVTGLAVHEQFF
>-|TRBV5-1|-|TRBJ2-7
TGCGCCAGCAGCTCCCGGACCTCCGAGCAGTACTTC
CASSSRTSEQYF
>-|TRBV12-3/TRBV12-4|-|TRBJ1-2
TGTGCCAGCAGCCGCAGACTCCCTGCTGGCTATGGCTACACCTTC
CASSRRLPAGYGYTF
>-|TRBV9|-|TRBJ1-2
TGTGCCAGCAGCGGGAGACCACAGAAGTACTATGGCTACACCTTC
CASSGRPQKYYGYTF
>TRBD2|TRBV15|-|TRBJ2-3
TGTGCCACCAGCAGAGACCCCGGACTAGCGGGGAGCGCGGATACGCAGTATTTT
CATSRDPGLAGSADTQYF
>-|TRBV20-1|few|TRBJ2-7
TGCAGTGCTAGGGACAGTCGCTCCTACGAGCAGTACTTC
CSARDSRSYEQYF
>-|TRBV29-1|-|TRBJ1-1
TGCAGCGTTGAAGGGGATCTTGAAGCTTTCTTT
CSVEGDLEAFF
>TRBD2|TRBV20-1|-|TRBJ2-2
TGCAGTGCTAGAGTCCGCGGTGGGCTAGCGGGACCGACATTAAGCACCGGGGAGCTGTTTTTT
CSARVRGGLAGPTLSTGELFF
>-|TRBV6-5|-|TRBJ2-5
TGTGCCAGCACTCCGGGGGCAGTCGGGACCCAGTACTTC
CASTPGAVGTQYF
>TRBD2|TRBV29-1|-|TRBJ2-1
TGCAGCGTGGGGGGGACTCCTAGCTCCTACAATGAGCAGTTCTTC
CSVGGTPSSYNEQFF
>-|TRBV7-2|few|TRBJ2-5
TGTGCCAGCAGCCCCCCCATGGGATCAGAGACCCAGTACTTC
CASSPPMGSETQYF
>-|TRBV6-2/TRBV6-3|-|TRBJ1-1
TGTGCCAGCAGTCGAGGGCTTGAAGCTTTCTTT
CASSRGLEAFF
>TRBD1|TRBV6-5|few|TRBJ2-5
TGTGCCAGCAGTTACGGACAGGGGGCCTGGCAGCAGTACTTC
CASSYGQGAWQQYF
>TRBD1|TRBV7-2|-|TRBJ1-2
TGTGCCAGCAGCTCCTTTCAGGGGGCGTCCTATGGCTACACCTTC
CASSSFQGASYGYTF
>TRBD1|TRBV4-3|-|TRBJ2-2
TGCGCCAGCAGCCAAGGGGACAGGGGGCAGTATCTGGGGGAGCTGTTTTTT
CASSQGDRGQYLGELFF
>-|TRBV18|-|TRBJ2-1
TGTGCCAGCTCACCACCTGCGGGTCTCTCCTACAATGAGCAGTTCTTC
CASSPPAGLSYNEQFF
>TRBD2|TRBV5-6|few|TRBJ2-5
TGTGCCAGCAGCGAGGGACTAGAAGAGACCCAGTACTTC
CASSEGLEETQYF
>TRBD1|TRBV6-5|few|TRBJ1-2
TGTGCCAGCAGAACCGGGACAGGGACCGATGGCTACACCTTC
CASRTGTGTDGYTF
>-|TRBV6-2/TRBV6-3|-|TRBJ1-1
TGTGCCAGCAGTTACTCGAAAAACAACAGGGATTTAATGAACACTGAAGCTTTCTTT
CASSYSKNNRDLMNTEAFF
>-|TRBV5-1|-|TRBJ1-1
TGCGCCAGCAGCTTGTCGGGCGAGGGAAACACTGAAGCTTTCTTT
CASSLSGEGNTEAFF
>TRBD2|TRBV28|-|TRBJ2-3
TGTGCCAGCAGTTTACAGAGCGGGGGGAGAGATACGCAGTATTTT
CASSLQSGGRDTQYF
>TRBD2|TRBV27|few|TRBJ2-1
TGTGCCAGCAGTTTGCGGGGGGGCCTGTCGAATGAGCAGTTCTTC
CASSLRGGLSNEQFF
>-|TRBV2|-|TRBJ2-7
TGTGCCAGCAGTGAGAAGGGAGCCCTATCCTACGAGCAGTACTTC
CASSEKGALSYEQYF
>-|TRBV3-1|-|TRBJ2-5
TGTGCCAGCAGCCAAGATCCCCACAAAGAGACCCAGTACTTC
CASSQDPHKETQYF
>-|TRBV20-1|-|TRBJ2-2
TGCAGTGCTAGAGTTGGAACCGGGGAGCTGTTTTTT
CSARVGTGELFF
>-|TRBV20-1|-|TRBJ2-4
TGCAGTGCTAGGACCCCCGGCCAGCAGGAGCAGTACTTC
CSARTPGQQEQYF
>-|TRBV20-1|-|TRBJ2-7
TGCAGTGCTCGAGAACAGGGAACCGTATCCTACGAGCAGTACTTC
CSAREQGTVSYEQYF
>TRBD2|TRBV15|-|TRBJ2-1
TGTGCCACCAGCTTGGCGGGGGGCTGGTACAATGAGCAGTTCTTC
CATSLAGGWYNEQFF
>-|TRBV6-5|-|TRBJ1-6
TGTGCCAGCAGTTATAAGGGAGTCACCTATAATTCACCCCTCCACTTT
CASSYKGVTYNSPLHF
>-|TRBV28|once|TRBJ2-1
TGTGCCAGCAGATGGGACGGAAGTAATGAGCAGTTCTTC
CASRWDGSNEQFF
>-|TRBV4-3|-|TRBJ2-1
TGCGCCAGCAGCCAAGAACCAAGCTCCTACAATGAGCAGTTCTTC
CASSQEPSSYNEQFF
>TRBD1|TRBV19|-|TRBJ2-2
TGTGCCAGTAGTATCCGGACAGGGGGCACCGGGGAGCTGTTTTTT
CASSIRTGGTGELFF
>-|TRBV14|-|TRBJ1-2
TGTGCCAGCAGCCGATCGGGGTCTTCGGGCTACACCTTC
CASSRSGSSGYTF
>-|TRBV9|few|TRBJ1-4
TGTGCCAGCAGCACCACAGGAGCCTTTAATGAAAAACTGTTTTTT
CASSTTGAFNEKLFF
>-|TRBV20-1|-|TRBJ2-3
TGCAGTGCCCCGGACGATACAGATACGCAGTATTTT
CSAPDDTDTQYF
>TRBD2|TRBV12-3/TRBV12-4|-|TRBJ2-1
TGTGCCAGCAGTTTAGGGGGGCGGGGGGTCAATGAGCAGTTCTTC
CASSLGGRGVNEQFF
>-|TRBV7-9|many|TRBJ2-7
TGTGCCAGCAGCTTAGGGCAGGGGGGGACCTACGAGCAGTACTTC
CASSLGQGGTYEQYF
>TRBD1|TRBV3-1|-|TRBJ2-5
TGTGCCAGCAGACCCCGGACAGGGGCTGTTTCGACCCAGTACTTC
CASRPRTGAVSTQYF
>TRBD1|TRBV11-2|-|TRBJ2-7
TGTGCCAGCAGCAACCGGGACAGGGGCATCTACGAGCAGTACTTC
CASSNRDRGIYEQYF
>-|TRBV5-6|-|TRBJ2-5
TGTGCCAGCAGCTTGGGGACAGAGCCCCAAGAGACCCAGTACTTC
CASSLGTEPQETQYF